This T cell receptor (beta chain) stems from a study of regulatory T cells in long-lasting Graves disease. General study points: TRBV28, TRBJ1-2 and TRBJ2-5 were segments that persistent disease favored. TCR diversity was lower in persistent Graves' patients (versus newly diagnosed ones).

A few counts support this clonotype. The antigen remains unidentified. The CDR3 sequence is 15 residues long. V was trimmed by 3 bases and J by 2 bases, leaving 13 bases between them. Germline values: CDR1 LNHDA, CDR2 SQIVND (reference sequence). Arm-PCR of CDR3 regions and iRepertoire HTBI primers were the basis on which TCR beta libraries were built. TCRdb called the multiplex PCR reads again in MiXCR, with one record for every CDR3 protein. The sample shows hundreds of thousands of distinct CDR3 sequences, over 15% of them seen only once. Specified time point: newly diagnosed GD, antithyroid drugs for less than 3 months. From RNA extracted from PBMCs, the TCR library was made. The sample was also reused in another study, on T cells in Graves' hyperthyroidism and ophthalmopathy. That paper states: The HTBI primer set was used in a first-round RT-PCR of the TCR CDR3.

The clonotype was recovered from a man between 40 and 49 years old with Graves disease. The specimen was peripheral blood mononuclear cells (PBMCs), collected at new diagnosis, from a patient treated with antithyroid drugs. J is TRBJ1-1 and V is TRBV19; unclear D gene. Written as DNA, the CDR3 is TGTGCCAGTAGTATTGGGTTGCGGACCAACACTGAAGCTTTCTTT. Its translation is CASSIGLRTNTEAFF.